The T cell receptor beta chain under discussion was sequenced for a study of beta chain features in type 1 diabetes. Trimming removed 6 bases from V and 3 bases from J, with 24 bases in between. Looked up from germline, CDR1 is MDHEN and CDR2 is SYDVKM. The length of the CDR3 is 18 residues. CD4+ naive, central memory, regulatory and stem cell-like memory cells were sorted via CD45RO/CCR7/CD25/CD127/CD95/CD27. Expressed TCRB transcripts were sequenced, since all the RNA that had been isolated was reverse transcribed. Here immunoSEQ multiplex PCR was the method, and the copy in TCRdb shows in-frame clones only, minus some. The table records 300,000 to 350,000 clones, approximately 15% of them present only once. This clone appeared many times. Its cognate antigen is unknown. General observations from the study: cDNA-based sequencing might over-represent cells highly expressing TCR. Here, the possible influence of HLA type (on TCRB rearrangement) remained unresolved.

The V call is TRBV28, the J call TRBJ2-1; possibly TRBD2 for D (6 bases). The source is a man aged 30-40 years in good health. The sample consisted of central memory CD4+ T cells from blood. The CDR3 nucleotides are TGTGCCAGCAGATATGTGCCTTTTGCCGGGACTTTCTACAATGAGCAGTTCTTC. It specifies CASRYVPFAGTFYNEQFF.